These T cell receptor beta chains were read from a single sample in a study of blood T cells in healthy people across ages. A single record per CDR3 protein comes from TCRdb applying MiXCR to the 5' RACE reads. This table has around 1.5 million distinct CDR3 sequences, approximately 60% appearing once. Sample: blood. The receptors stem from a man younger than 30 in good health. The CDR3 runs from the conserved cysteine through the conserved F or W. A D gene is named only where the DNA matches it firmly. Not all rows give a size; the values are once, few, many and, for expanded clones, a class.

d_call clone_size j_call cdr3_length v_call cdr3_nt cdr3_aa
TRBD2 - TRBJ2-1 16 TRBV4-1 TGCGCCAGCAGACCGTCTAGCGGAAGTTCCTACAATGAGCAGTTCTTC CASRPSSGSSYNEQFF
- many TRBJ2-5 12 TRBV29-1 TGCAGCGTCCGGGACTCCCAAGAGACCCAGTACTTC CSVRDSQETQYF
- - TRBJ2-6 15 TRBV27 TGTGCCAGCAGTTCAGTGACTTCTGGGGCCAACGTCCTGACTTTC CASSSVTSGANVLTF
- many TRBJ1-2 12 TRBV9 TGTGCCAGCAGCGACACCCCCTTTGACTACACCTTC CASSDTPFDYTF
- few TRBJ2-3 15 TRBV27 TGTGCCAGCAGCCTAGGGAGACAGGGCACAGATACGCAGTATTTT CASSLGRQGTDTQYF
- - TRBJ1-4 17 TRBV25-1 TGTGCCAGCAGTGAGCAGTCTGGGGGCGGACACCTAGAAAAACTGTTTTTT CASSEQSGGGHLEKLFF
- few TRBJ2-5 14 TRBV7-9 TGTGCCAGCAGCTTAGCGAAGGTAGAAGAGACCCAGTACTTC CASSLAKVEETQYF
- - TRBJ2-1 16 TRBV2 TGTGCCAGCAGGGGAATCCCCCCGAGTCGGGTTGATGAGCAGTTCTTC CASRGIPPSRVDEQFF
- - TRBJ1-1 15 TRBV4-2 TGTGCCAGCAGCCCCCCAGCGGGCTGGGACACTGAAGCTTTCTTT CASSPPAGWDTEAFF
- few TRBJ2-1 16 TRBV15 TGTGCCACCAGCCCCCCTGGCGTAAATTCCTACAATGAGCAGTTCTTC CATSPPGVNSYNEQFF